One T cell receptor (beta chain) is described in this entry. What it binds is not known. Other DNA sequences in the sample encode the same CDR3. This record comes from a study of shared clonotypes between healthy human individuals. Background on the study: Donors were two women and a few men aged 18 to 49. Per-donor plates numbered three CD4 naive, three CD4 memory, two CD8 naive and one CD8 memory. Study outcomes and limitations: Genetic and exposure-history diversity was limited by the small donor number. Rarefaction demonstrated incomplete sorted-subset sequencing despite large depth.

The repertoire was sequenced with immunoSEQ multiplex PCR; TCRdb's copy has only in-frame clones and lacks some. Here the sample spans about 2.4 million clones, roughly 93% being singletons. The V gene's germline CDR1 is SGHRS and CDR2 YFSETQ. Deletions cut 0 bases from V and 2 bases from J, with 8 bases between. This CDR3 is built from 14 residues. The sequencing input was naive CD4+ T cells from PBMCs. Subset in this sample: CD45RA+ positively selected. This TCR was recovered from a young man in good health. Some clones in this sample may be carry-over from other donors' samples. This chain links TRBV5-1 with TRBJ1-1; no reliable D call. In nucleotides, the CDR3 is TGCGCCAGCAGCTTGGGGACGGCCAACACTGAAGCTTTCTTT. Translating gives CASSLGTANTEAFF. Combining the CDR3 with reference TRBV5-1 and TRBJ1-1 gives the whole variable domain KAGVTQTPRYLIKTRGQQVTLSCSPISGHRSVSWYQQTPGQGLQFLFEYFSETQRNKGNFPGRFSGRQFSNSRSEMNVSTLELGDSALYLCASSLGTANTEAFFGQGTRLTVV.